These 23 T cell receptor delta chains came from one sample sequenced in a study of Vδ1+ human thymocytes. Points from the study as a whole: Thymic TRG and TRD repertoires appeared highly polyclonal.

The antigens for these receptors are not known. RNA was extracted from the cells and then reverse transcribed. Pooled V-gene forward primers with one constant-region reverse primer generated the CDR3 amplicons by multiplex PCR. TCRdb re-identified clones in the multiplex PCR reads via CATT. The data show over 20,000 delta-chain clones, around 7.4% seen once. The sample was Vdelta1+ gamma-delta thymocytes from the thymus. Subset denoted: FACS-sorted CD3+ TCRalphabeta- TCRVdelta1+ TCRVdelta2- thymocytes. These receptors were taken from a child less than two years old who had congenital heart surgery.

This clone showed up just a few times. The J gene is TRDJ1, the V gene TRDV1; a possible D gene is TRDD2 (9 bases). The V gene's germline CDR1 is TSWWSYY and CDR2 QGS. This CDR3 has 23 residues. The V gene lost 0 bases and the J gene lost 1 base, with 33 bases spanning the gap. The CDR3 DNA follows: TGTGCTCTTGGGGAACTGGAGGAGGCCTTCCTACGAATAACTGGGGATACCACCGATAAACTCATCTTT. This codes for CALGELEEAFLRITGDTTDKLIF.

This clone was seen only a few times. The rearrangement joins TRDV1 to TRDJ1; 7 bases are a match to TRDD3. The CDR3 contains 14 residues. Germline V gives CDR1 TSWWSYY, CDR2 QGS. CDR3 sequence: CATFGYAGTDKLIF. Here the CDR3 DNA reads TGTGCCACCTTTGGATACGCGGGTACCGATAAACTCATCTTT.

This sequence joins TRDV1 and TRDJ1, with 13 bases matching TRDD3. V shed 7 bases, J shed 1 base, and the junction held 18 bases outside the gene matches. The CDR3 has 20 amino acids. Germline CDR1 is TSWWSYY and CDR2 is QGS. CDR3 sequence (DNA): TGTGCTCTTGCCAAAAGAGGTGTACTGGGGGATACGCCCCCCACCGATAAACTCATCTTT. Protein product: CALAKRGVLGDTPPTDKLIF.

In the case of this clone: A much larger clone is a single base away; this may be a read error. The V call is TRDV2, the J call TRDJ1; 12 nucleotides align to TRDD3. V gave up 0 bases and J gave up 11 bases; unmatched junction bases: 15. Germline loops: CDR1 GEAIGNYY, CDR2 EKD. The CDR3 is 17 residues long. The CDR3 region is CACDTEPLGDTQVCLIF. The CDR3 DNA follows: TGTGCCTGTGACACCGAACCTCTGGGGGATACGCAGGTTTGCCTCATCTTT.

This clone occurred a few times. The V call is TRDV1, the J call TRDJ1; TRDD3 might be the D (6 bases). V was trimmed by 1 base and J by 4 bases, leaving 19 bases between them. The CDR3 has 17 residues. Germline assignment: CDR1 TSWWSYY and CDR2 QGS. The CDR3 region has the DNA TGTGCTCTTGGGGAACCAACGGTACTGGGTACCCACGATAAACTCATCTTT. This translates into CALGEPTVLGTHDKLIF.

The chain has TRDV1 and TRDJ1; TRDD3 agrees at 11 bases. TCRdb is silent on the J gene; assignment here came from matching the DNA to germline. CDR1 and CDR2 (germline): TSWWSYY, QGS. The CDR3 contains 18 residues. Unmatched junction bases numbered 11, after V lost 3 bases and J lost 2 bases. In DNA, the CDR3 is TGTGCTCTTGGGGAGCGCTTCCCTTACTGGGGGATAACCGATAAACTCATCTTT. Translating gives CALGERFPYWGITDKLIF.

For the J gene the call is TRDJ1; the V gene lacks a call; the D call TRDD3 from the table was never checked on the DNA. The CDR3 has 20 amino acids. CDR3 DNA: TGTGCTCTTGGGGAATACGGAGGCGTGGGGTGGGGCCCCCCCGGGGAGAAACTCATCTTT. It codes for CALGEYGGVGWGPPGEKLIF.

This clone turned up a few times. This rearrangement joins TRDV1 to TRDJ1; D unresolved. V was clipped by 1 base and J by 1 base, with 10 bases between them. This CDR3 region has 15 residues. Looked up from germline, CDR1 is TSWWSYY and CDR2 is QGS. The chain's CDR3 is CALGERPPITDKLIF. In DNA form, the CDR3 reads TGTGCTCTTGGGGAACGGCCCCCGATCACCGATAAACTCATCTTT.

The chain carries TRDV1 and TRDJ1; D is ambiguous. Because TCRdb records no J gene, it was assigned here through a match of the DNA to germline. This CDR3 region has 16 residues. CDR1 TSWWSYY and CDR2 QGS come from the germline V gene. Trimming removed 0 bases at V and 0 bases at J, with 11 bases between. For the CDR3, the DNA is TGTGCTCTTGGGGAACTGGAGGGTTTCTACACCGATAAACTCATCTTT. Residues: CALGELEGFYTDKLIF.

This chain links TRDV1 with TRDJ1; the match to TRDD3 covers 7 bases. V was pared by 2 bases and J by 14 bases, with 20 bases of the junction left unmatched. Germline V lookup: CDR1 TSWWSYY, CDR2 QGS. CDR3 size: 16 residues. The CDR3 DNA sequence: TGTGCTCTTGGGGAAATCCGCCTCGTTTGGGGGAAAAGTTTAATCTTT. Its protein is CALGEIRLVWGKSLIF.

By frequency in the sample, this clone is medium-sized. The chain uses TRDV2 and TRDJ1; the D is unclear. This CDR3 has 13 amino acids. Germline CDR1 and CDR2: GEAIGNYY and EKD. V was clipped by 3 bases and J by 0 bases, with 7 bases between them. The CDR3 spells CACDVQYTDKLIF. As DNA, the CDR3 is TGTGCCTGTGACGTTCAGTACACCGATAAACTCATCTTT.

This clone was detected only a few times. Being one base from a much bigger clone, this may be a read error. Additional DNA sequences in this sample encode the identical CDR3. The chain couples TRDV2 to TRDJ1; 10 bases match TRDD3. This CDR3 is built from 14 residues. The germline V gene encodes CDR1 GEAIGNYY and CDR2 EKD. The CDR3 loop reads CACNWGIHTDKLIF. The CDR3 DNA reads as TGTGCCTGTAATTGGGGGATACACACTGATAAACTCATCTTT.

This rearrangement joins TRDV1 to TRDJ1; D gene ambiguous. As TCRdb names no J gene, one was assigned here on the basis of a DNA match to germline. V was clipped by 5 bases and J by 4 bases, with 20 bases between them. This CDR3 has 16 residues. Germline values: CDR1 TSWWSYY, CDR2 QGS. CDR3 loop: CALGNPLPGSVDKLIF. CDR3 nucleotides: TGTGCTCTTGGGAACCCCCTCCCCGGATCGGTCGATAAACTCATCTTT.

This sequence joins TRDV1 and TRDJ1, with TRDD3 identical over 11 bases. This CDR3 is built from 32 residues. The V gene end was trimmed by 2 bases and the J gene end by 0 bases; junction bases not matched to a gene: 50. Germline CDR1 is TSWWSYY and CDR2 is QGS. In DNA form, the CDR3 reads TGTGCTCTTGGGGAATTAGCCACCAGTCTCGGCCTTCCTCATGTGCCCAATCCCGTACTGGGGGATAGAGAGCCGTACACCGATAAACTCATCTTT. It specifies CALGELATSLGLPHVPNPVLGDREPYTDKLIF.

The rearrangement joins TRDV1 to TRDJ1, with 8 bases identical to TRDD3. TCRdb offers no J gene call, so here the DNA was matched to germline to obtain one. With V trimmed by 0 bases and J by 0 bases, 6 bases remained unmatched. Germline loops: CDR1 TSWWSYY, CDR2 QGS. The CDR3 loop spans 17 amino acids. The DNA of the CDR3 is TGTGCTCTTGGGGAACTCGGTGGGGGATCTTACACCGATAAACTCATCTTT. It encodes CALGELGGGSYTDKLIF.

With regard to this clone: One end of the junction fails to match germline, which may point to a read error. The rearrangement links TRDV1 to TRDJ1; tentatively, D is TRDD3 (5 bases). No J gene is reported in TCRdb; it was inferred here by comparing the DNA with germline. In germline, CDR1 is TSWWSYY, CDR2 QGS. The length of the CDR3 is 16 residues. CDR3 sequence reads: CALGELGVSYTYKLIF. DNA of the CDR3: TGTGCTCTTGGGGAACTGGGGGTCTCGTACACCTATAAACTCATCTTT.

This clone was observed a few times. The V call is TRDV1, the J call TRDJ1; TRDD3 aligns across 7 bases. This CDR3 region has 21 residues. J lost 0 bases, V lost 1 base, and 20 bases had no gene match. Germline V gene data show CDR1 as TSWWSYY and CDR2 as QGS. The CDR3 region has the DNA TGTGCTCTTGGGGAACGAGGACCGTCGAGCGGATACGCAAAGGACACCGATAAACTCATCTTT. This translates into CALGERGPSSGYAKDTDKLIF.

This clone was recorded a few times. The chain couples TRDV1 to TRDJ1, with TRDD3 matching over 8 bases. Trimming at V came to 4 bases and at J to 1 base, leaving 20 bases not matched to a gene. This CDR3 has 20 residues. The V gene's germline CDR1 is TSWWSYY and CDR2 QGS. Here the CDR3 DNA reads TGTGCTCTTGGGGGAAGCCCTAATGGGACTGGGGGCCCTCTCACCGATAAACTCATCTTT. It yields the protein CALGGSPNGTGGPLTDKLIF.

This clone has only a few counts. The chain is built from TRDV1 and TRDJ1; TRDD3 might be the D (6 bases). As TCRdb names no J gene, one was assigned here on the basis of a DNA match to germline. This CDR3 is built from 21 residues. Germline CDR1 TSWWSYY, CDR2 QGS. V lost 0 bases and J 0 bases, leaving 26 bases between the germline ends. CDR3 in DNA: TGTGCTCTTGGGGAACTTCCCTGTATTACGGCGGGGGGGACCCACACCGATAAACTCATCTTT. Amino acids: CALGELPCITAGGTHTDKLIF.

This clone was counted only a few times. This chain joins TRDV1 and TRDJ1, with a tentative D call TRDD3 (6 bases). The germline gives CDR1 TSWWSYY, CDR2 QGS. This CDR3 comprises 19 residues. Trimming cost V 4 bases and J 7 bases, with 31 bases left between them. This chain's CDR3 is CALGGRKRSSGENKGKLIF. The CDR3 region has the DNA TGTGCTCTTGGGGGCCGGAAGCGTTCGTCTGGGGAAAATAAGGGTAAACTCATCTTT.

This clone is labeled as medium-sized. The chain couples TRDV2 to TRDJ1, with TRDD3 matching over 10 bases. V shed 0 bases, J shed 0 bases, and the junction held 6 bases outside the gene matches. The CDR3 consists of 17 residues. Per germline, CDR1 GEAIGNYY and CDR2 EKD. CDR3 residues: CACDTGGYGTDTDKLIF. As DNA, the CDR3 is TGTGCCTGTGACACCGGGGGATACGGGACCGACACCGATAAACTCATCTTT.

This clone came up a few times. V gene TRDV1 combines with J gene TRDJ1; 8 nucleotides agree with TRDD3. Trimming cost V 0 bases and J 0 bases; bases outside gene matches: 18. The CDR3 is made up of 21 amino acids. Germline V gene data show CDR1 as TSWWSYY and CDR2 as QGS. CDR3 sequence reads: CALGELTDLRGIRSYTDKLIF. The CDR3, as DNA: TGTGCTCTTGGGGAACTTACCGATTTAAGGGGGATAAGGAGTTACACCGATAAACTCATCTTT.

This clone has more than one count but fewer than ten. A much larger clone lies a single base off, so this may be a read error. The rearrangement joins TRDV2 to TRDJ1, with D hard to call. CDR1 GEAIGNYY and CDR2 EKD come from the germline V gene. The CDR3 is 15 amino acids. The CDR3 DNA reads as TGTGCCTGTGTCACCTGCGGGAGGAACACCGATAAACTCATCTTT. This codes for CACVTCGRNTDKLIF.